This is a list of T cell receptor beta chains from one sample in a study of OX40 agonist ivuxolimab in advanced cancers. The repertoire was sequenced with immunoSEQ multiplex PCR; TCRdb's copy has only in-frame clones and lacks some. The sample lists 25,000 to 40,000 clones; roughly 84% were seen once. The sequences come from CD4+ or CD8+ T cells sorted from blood, collected in a trial of the OX40 agonist ivuxolimab. These receptors were taken from an adult with an advanced solid tumor such as melanoma, head and neck, liver or kidney cancer. Both conserved end residues are part of each CDR3. Fields, in order: D gene, CDR3 length, J gene, clone size, V gene, CDR3 DNA, CDR3 protein. The D gene is left open where the match is weak. Only part of the rows carry a size: once, few, many, or a class if the clone is expanded.

>.|13|TRBJ1-1|once|TRBV19
TGTGCCAGTAGTAGCGGACCGAACACTGAAGCTTTCTTT
CASSSGPNTEAFF
>TRBD2|16|TRBJ2-1|.|TRBV4-2
TGTGCCAGCAGCCAAGCCGCGGGAGTGAATTTAAATGAGCAGTTCTTC
CASSQAAGVNLNEQFF
>TRBD1|17|TRBJ2-6|.|TRBV10-3
TGTGCCATCAGCGCCACAGGGGGGCGCTCTGGGGCCAACGTCCTGACTTTC
CAISATGGRSGANVLTF
>.|15|TRBJ2-5|.|TRBV5-6
TGTGCCAGCAGCTTAACCCTGGACTGGCAAGAGACCCAGTACTTC
CASSLTLDWQETQYF
>TRBD1|15|TRBJ1-2|.|TRBV27
TGTGCCAGCAGTGCCGGGACAGAGCTATTCTATGGCTACACCTTC
CASSAGTELFYGYTF
>.|13|TRBJ2-7|.|TRBV28
TGTGCCAGCAAGAGGAGGGGCTACTACGAGCAGTACTTC
CASKRRGYYEQYF
>.|14|TRBJ1-6|.|TRBV4-2
TGTGCCAGCAGCCAAGGGTCCGGTAGCTCACCCCTCCACTTT
CASSQGSGSSPLHF
>.|11|TRBJ2-7|.|TRBV11-2
TGTGCCAGCAGAAGCTTGGGCGAGCAGTACTTC
CASRSLGEQYF
>TRBD2|15|TRBJ2-3|once|TRBV10-2
TGCGCCAGCAGTGCAACCGGGACTAGCGGAGATACGCAGTATTTT
CASSATGTSGDTQYF
>.|14|TRBJ1-1|.|TRBV19
TGTGCCAGTAGGGACCGATGGGGGAACGCTGAAGCTTTCTTT
CASRDRWGNAEAFF
>.|15|TRBJ2-7|.|TRBV29-1
TGCAGCGTTGAAGATCCACGGCAGGGGACCTACGAGCAGTACTTC
CSVEDPRQGTYEQYF
>.|15|TRBJ2-1|.|TRBV11-3
TGTGCCAGCAGCGCAGTGGAGAGCTCCTACAATGAGCAGTTCTTC
CASSAVESSYNEQFF
>.|16|TRBJ2-2|.|TRBV5-1
TGCGCCAGCAGCTTGGGAGAAGCATCTTACACCGGGGAGCTGTTTTTT
CASSLGEASYTGELFF
>TRBD1|15|TRBJ2-5|.|TRBV27
TGTGCCAGCAGTTTGGCCCCCACAGGGGGAGAGACCCAGTACTTC
CASSLAPTGGETQYF
>TRBD1|15|TRBJ1-6|.|TRBV27
TGTGCCAGCAGTCAATCCGGGACAGGGGTCTCACCCCTCCACTTT
CASSQSGTGVSPLHF
>.|16|TRBJ1-1|.|TRBV18
TGTGCCAGCTCACCAATGGAGGGGGGACGGAACACTGAAGCTTTCTTT
CASSPMEGGRNTEAFF
>.|15|TRBJ2-7|.|TRBV27
TGTGCCAGCAGTCCTACCGGGATCCCCAGCTACGAGCAGTACTTC
CASSPTGIPSYEQYF
>.|15|TRBJ2-2|.|TRBV2
TGTGCCAGCAGTGAAGGGACTTTCAACACCGGGGAGCTGTTTTTT
CASSEGTFNTGELFF
>TRBD2|16|TRBJ2-1|.|TRBV10-1
TGCGCCAGCCACCGACTAGCGCGGGAGGGCCACAATGAGCAGTTCTTC
CASHRLAREGHNEQFF
>TRBD2|19|TRBJ2-1|.|TRBV28
TGTGCCAGCACCCATAGCGGGAGGGCCTCATTCCGCTCCTACAATGAGCAGTTCTTC
CASTHSGRASFRSYNEQFF
>.|16|TRBJ2-6|.|TRBV27
TGTGCCAGCAGTCCTCGCGGGGTGACTGGGGCCAACGTCCTGACTTTC
CASSPRGVTGANVLTF
>.|15|TRBJ2-7|.|TRBV4-1
TGCGCCAGCAGCCAAGAAGAGGGACCTCCCTACGAGCAGTACTTC
CASSQEEGPPYEQYF
>TRBD2|16|TRBJ2-3|.|TRBV28
TGTGCCAGCAGTCCCCTAAAGCGGGGTAGCACAGATACGCAGTATTTT
CASSPLKRGSTDTQYF
>.|14|TRBJ2-7|once|TRBV7-8
TGTGCCAGCAGCTCCTTTGCGGGAAGCAACGAGCAGTACTTC
CASSSFAGSNEQYF
>.|11|TRBJ2-7|.|TRBV27
TGTGCCAGCAAAAAGGGCTACGAGCAGTACTTC
CASKKGYEQYF
>TRBD1|14|TRBJ1-4|.|TRBV6-1
TGTGCCAGCAGTGAGGGACAGGGGGCTGAAAAACTGTTTTTT
CASSEGQGAEKLFF
>.|13|TRBJ1-1|.|TRBV15
TGTGCCACCAGCCTGAGGGGGAACACTGAAGCTTTCTTT
CATSLRGNTEAFF
>TRBD1|15|TRBJ2-3|.|TRBV29-1
TGCAGCGTCCAATATCCGACAGGGTATGAAGATACGCAGTATTTT
CSVQYPTGYEDTQYF
>.|13|TRBJ2-5|.|TRBV29-1
TGCAGCGTACCCGGTCGAGTTGAAGAGACCCAGTACTTC
CSVPGRVEETQYF
>.|13|TRBJ2-7|once|TRBV5-6
TGTGCCAGCAGCTTTCTTCCGTCGGGTGAGCAGTACTTC
CASSFLPSGEQYF
>TRBD2|19|TRBJ2-2|.|TRBV2
TGTGCCAGCAGTGGTGGGGAACTAGCGGGACCTCTTTACACCGGGGAGCTGTTTTTT
CASSGGELAGPLYTGELFF
>.|15|TRBJ1-5|.|TRBV2
TGTGCCAGCAGTGAAGCGAACCAGAGCAATCAGCCCCAGCATTTT
CASSEANQSNQPQHF
>.|13|TRBJ2-7|once|TRBV5-1
TGCGCCAGCAGTGACAGGATTGCCTACGAGCAGTACTTC
CASSDRIAYEQYF
>.|14|TRBJ2-2|.|TRBV6-1
TGTGCCAGCAGCGCCGGGCCCGAGGCCGGGGAGCTGTTTTTT
CASSAGPEAGELFF
>.|14|TRBJ2-7|.|TRBV13
TGTGCCAGCAGCTTAGCACTAGTTGGGCCCGAGCAGTACTTC
CASSLALVGPEQYF
>TRBD2|16|TRBJ2-7|many|TRBV11-1
TGTGCCAGCAGCCCCCTCGAGCGGGAGGGCTCCTACGAGCAGTACTTC
CASSPLEREGSYEQYF
>TRBD2|15|TRBJ2-1|medium-sized|TRBV7-9
TGTGCCAGCAGCTTAGTGCGGGAGGGCCTGAACGAGCAGTTCTTC
CASSLVREGLNEQFF
>.|13|TRBJ2-5|.|TRBV11-2
TGTGCCAGCAGCTTAGGGTCCGCGGAGACCCAGTACTTC
CASSLGSAETQYF
>.|15|TRBJ2-7|.|TRBV7-9
TGTGCCAGCAGCTTAGAAGTAATAGGGGACGGCGAGCAGTACTTC
CASSLEVIGDGEQYF
>.|14|TRBJ1-6|.|TRBV5-1
TGCGCCAGCCGACAGAGCTCCTATAATTCACCCCTCCACTTT
CASRQSSYNSPLHF
>TRBD1|15|TRBJ2-5|.|TRBV19
TGTGCCAGTAGTCTGGCGGACAGGGTAGCAGAGACCCAGTACTTC
CASSLADRVAETQYF
>.|14|TRBJ1-5|.|TRBV23-1
TGCGCCAGCAGGCAACAGGGTAGGGATCAGCCCCAGCATTTT
CASRQQGRDQPQHF
>.|16|TRBJ1-1|.|TRBV19
TGTGCCAGTAGTGTGGGGTCCTTCGGGTGGAACACTGAAGCTTTCTTT
CASSVGSFGWNTEAFF
>.|11|TRBJ1-1|.|TRBV27
TGTGCCAGCAGAGGGAACACTGAAGCTTTCTTT
CASRGNTEAFF
>.|15|TRBJ1-2|few|TRBV14
TGTGCCAGCAGCCATGATACAGGATCCTTCTATGGCTACACCTTC
CASSHDTGSFYGYTF
>TRBD2|16|TRBJ2-1|.|TRBV10-1
TGCGCCAGCAGTTCTTCTAGCGGGTCCACCTACAATGAGCAGTTCTTC
CASSSSSGSTYNEQFF
>.|14|TRBJ1-3|once|TRBV6-6
TGTGCCAGCAGTGTGACTGCTTCTGGAAACACCATATATTTT
CASSVTASGNTIYF
>TRBD1|14|TRBJ2-7|.|TRBV7-2
TGTGCCAGCAGCCAAGACAGGGGGCGCTACGAGCAGTACTTC
CASSQDRGRYEQYF